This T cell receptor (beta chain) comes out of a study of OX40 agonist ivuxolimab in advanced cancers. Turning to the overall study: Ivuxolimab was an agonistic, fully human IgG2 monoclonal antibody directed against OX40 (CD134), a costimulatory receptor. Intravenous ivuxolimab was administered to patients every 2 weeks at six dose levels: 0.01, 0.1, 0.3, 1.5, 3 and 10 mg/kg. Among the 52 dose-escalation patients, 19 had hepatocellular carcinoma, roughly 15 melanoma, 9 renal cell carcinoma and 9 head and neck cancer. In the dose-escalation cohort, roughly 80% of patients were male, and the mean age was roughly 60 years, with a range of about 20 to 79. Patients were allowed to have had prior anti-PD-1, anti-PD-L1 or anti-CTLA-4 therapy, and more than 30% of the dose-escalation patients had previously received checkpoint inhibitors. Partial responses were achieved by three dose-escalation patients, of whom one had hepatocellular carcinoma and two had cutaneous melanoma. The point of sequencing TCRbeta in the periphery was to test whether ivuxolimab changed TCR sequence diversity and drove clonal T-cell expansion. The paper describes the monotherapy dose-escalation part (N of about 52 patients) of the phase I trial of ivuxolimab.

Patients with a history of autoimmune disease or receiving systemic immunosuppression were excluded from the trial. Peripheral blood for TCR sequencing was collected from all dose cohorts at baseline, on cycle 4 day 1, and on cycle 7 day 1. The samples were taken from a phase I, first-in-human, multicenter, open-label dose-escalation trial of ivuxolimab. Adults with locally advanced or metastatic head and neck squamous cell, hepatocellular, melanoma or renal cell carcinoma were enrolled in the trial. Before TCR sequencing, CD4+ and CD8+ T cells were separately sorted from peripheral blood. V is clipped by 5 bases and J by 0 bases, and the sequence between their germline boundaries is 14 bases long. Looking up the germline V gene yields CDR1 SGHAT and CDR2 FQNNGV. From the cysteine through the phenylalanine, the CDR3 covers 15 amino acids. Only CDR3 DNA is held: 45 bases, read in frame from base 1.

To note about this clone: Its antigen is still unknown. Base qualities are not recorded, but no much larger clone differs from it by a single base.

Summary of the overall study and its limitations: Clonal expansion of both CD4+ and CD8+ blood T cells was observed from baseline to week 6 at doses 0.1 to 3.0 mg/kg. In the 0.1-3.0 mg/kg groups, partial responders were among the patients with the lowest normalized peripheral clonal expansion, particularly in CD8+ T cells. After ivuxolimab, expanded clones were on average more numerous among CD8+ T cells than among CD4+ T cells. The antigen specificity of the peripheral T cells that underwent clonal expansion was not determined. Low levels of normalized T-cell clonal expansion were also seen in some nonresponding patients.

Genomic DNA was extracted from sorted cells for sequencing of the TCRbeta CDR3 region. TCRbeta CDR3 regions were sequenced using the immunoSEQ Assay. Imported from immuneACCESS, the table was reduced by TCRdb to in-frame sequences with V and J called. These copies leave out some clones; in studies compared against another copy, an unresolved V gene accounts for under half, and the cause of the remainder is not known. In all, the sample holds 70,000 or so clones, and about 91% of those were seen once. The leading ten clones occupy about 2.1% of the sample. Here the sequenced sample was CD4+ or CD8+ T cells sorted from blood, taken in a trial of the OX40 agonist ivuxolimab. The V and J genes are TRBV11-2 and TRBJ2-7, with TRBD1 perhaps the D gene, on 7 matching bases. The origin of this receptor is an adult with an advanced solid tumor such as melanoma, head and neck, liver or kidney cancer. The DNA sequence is TGTGCCAGCAGCCCCAGGGGGGAATCCTCCTACGAGCAGTACTTC. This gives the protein CASSPRGESSYEQYF.